Presented here are 5 T cell receptor beta chains from one specimen sequenced in a study of T-cell memory formation after mild COVID-19. TCRdb passed the 5' RACE reads through MiXCR, listing each CDR3 protein once. This sample carries some 120,000 distinct CDR3 sequences, around a sixth of them seen once, and the ten largest clones take approximately 14%. The sequencing input was PBMCs or a T cell subset sorted from them (not recorded which). These receptors were taken from an adult woman who had mild COVID-19 (a few samples of this study predate the infection). Cell type and time point are not known.

This CDR3 reads CASSSGTGASDTQYF. The CDR3 coding sequence is TGCGCCAGCAGTTCCGGGACAGGGGCCTCGGATACGCAGTATTTT. The chain uses TRBV5-1 and TRBJ2-3; 10 bases map to TRBD1. The CDR3 sequence is 15 residues long. In germline, CDR1 is SGHRS, CDR2 YFSETQ. V lost 5 bases to trimming and J lost 6 bases; unmatched junction nucleotides: 9.

The CDR3 region has the DNA TGTGCCAGCAGCTTAAGTTTCGGCGGGGACCTCGGCTATGGCTACACCTTC. Its protein product is CASSLSFGGDLGYGYTF. The V gene is TRBV7-3, the J gene TRBJ1-2; tentative D call: TRBD1 (5 bases). V lost 1 base, J lost 4 bases, and 19 bases lay in between. CDR3 length: 17 amino acids. In germline, CDR1 is SGHTA, CDR2 FQGTGA.

The chain combines TRBV5-1 with TRBJ2-1; 11 bases agree with TRBD2. With V trimmed by 5 bases and J by 6 bases, 7 bases remained unmatched. CDR1 SGHRS and CDR2 YFSETQ come from the germline V gene. This CDR3 is 15 amino acids long. Here the CDR3 DNA reads TGCGCCAGCAGTCCCGGGACTAGCGGCTTCAATGAGCAGTTCTTC. It is translated as CASSPGTSGFNEQFF.

This clonotype was counted between two and nine times. The V call is TRBV4-1, the J call TRBJ1-4, with D tentatively TRBD1 (6 bases). V lost 5 bases and J lost 5, with 18 bases in between. From germline, CDR1 is MGHRA and CDR2 YSYEKL. The CDR3 is made up of 16 amino acids. Written as DNA, the CDR3 is TGCGCCAGCAGCTCGGCAGGGGCTCGGGGGAATGAAAAACTGTTTTTT. Its translation is CASSSAGARGNEKLFF.

The chain is built from TRBV5-1 and TRBJ2-7; 11 bases agree with TRBD2. This CDR3 comprises 14 residues. V shed 4 bases, J shed 4 bases, and the junction held 4 bases outside the gene matches. Looked up from germline, CDR1 is SGHRS and CDR2 is YFSETQ. The DNA for the CDR3 is TGCGCCAGCAGCCCGGGACTAGCGGAGTACGAGCAGTACTTC. This sequence encodes CASSPGLAEYEQYF.